One and the same sample provided the 5 T cell receptor beta chains below, sequenced in a study of T cell repertoires in cytomegalovirus infection. MiXCR, run by TCRdb on the reads, gives a single entry per CDR3 protein. The data show approximately 70,000 distinct CDR3 sequences, approximately 24% seen once. The antigens these receptors bind are not known. Sequencing was done on a sample of PBMCs, sequenced either directly or after in vitro stimulation (not recorded which). These receptors all stem from a human donor in good health (CMV status not recorded). Some clones in this sample may be carry-over from other donors' samples.

This clonotype was detected only a few times. This chain links TRBV7-2 with TRBJ2-7; 7 bases match TRBD2. The germline gives CDR1 SGHTA, CDR2 FQGNSA. The CDR3 covers 13 residues. The V gene end was trimmed by 5 bases and the J gene end by 4 bases; junction bases not matched to a gene: 5. DNA for the CDR3: TGTGCCAGCAGCCCGGTGGGGGGGTACGAGCAGTACTTC. It codes for CASSPVGGYEQYF.

This clonotype was counted at least ten times. The chain is built from TRBV11-3 and TRBJ2-1; 7 bases agree with TRBD2. This CDR3 region has 18 residues. Trimming at V came to 0 bases and at J to 1 base, leaving 9 bases not matched to a gene. Per germline, CDR1 SGHNT and CDR2 YENEEA. The CDR3 nucleotides read TGTGCCAGCAGCTTAGATCAAGGCGGGAGTAGATCCTACAATGAGCAGTTCTTC. Translation gives CASSLDQGGSRSYNEQFF.

This clonotype has just a few counts. The chain uses TRBV29-1 and TRBJ2-5; 7 positions match TRBD2. The CDR3 runs to 13 residues. Germline values: CDR1 SQVTM, CDR2 ANQGSEA. The trim removed 4 bases at V and 8 bases at J, leaving 10 bases unmatched. CDR3 residues: CSVGVGGGGTQYF. The CDR3 DNA sequence: TGCAGCGTTGGAGTTGGCGGCGGGGGAACCCAGTACTTC.

J is TRBJ2-2 and V is TRBV13, with TRBD1 matching 7 bases. The length of the CDR3 is 15 residues. CDR1 is PRHDT, CDR2 FYEKMQ, per germline (reference sequence). The junction had 4 bases not matched to a gene; V was cut back by 5 bases and J by 1 base. The CDR3 loop is CASSARTGNTGELFF. Here the CDR3 DNA reads TGTGCCAGCAGCGCCCGGACAGGGAACACCGGGGAGCTGTTTTTT.

This clonotype was detected ten times or more. The chain joins TRBV7-2 to TRBJ2-7, with TRBD1 identical over 8 bases. The CDR3 runs 16 residues. Germline V CDR1 and CDR2: SGHTA, FQGNSA. Trimming cost V 3 bases and J 2 bases; bases outside gene matches: 9. The CDR3 sequence is CASSFATGALTYEQYF. In DNA form, the CDR3 reads TGTGCCAGCAGCTTCGCGACAGGGGCCCTTACCTACGAGCAGTACTTC.